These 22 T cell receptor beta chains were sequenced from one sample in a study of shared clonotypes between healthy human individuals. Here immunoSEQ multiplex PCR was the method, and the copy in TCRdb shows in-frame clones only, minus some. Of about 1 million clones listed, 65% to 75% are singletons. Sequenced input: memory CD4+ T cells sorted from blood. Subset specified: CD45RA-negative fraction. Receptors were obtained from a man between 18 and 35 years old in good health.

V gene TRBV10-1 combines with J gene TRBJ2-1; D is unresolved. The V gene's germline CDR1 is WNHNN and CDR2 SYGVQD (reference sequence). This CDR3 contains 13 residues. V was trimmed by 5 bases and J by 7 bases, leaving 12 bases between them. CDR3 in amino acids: CASSNPGRNEQFF. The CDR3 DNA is TGCGCCAGCAGTAATCCCGGGCGGAATGAGCAGTTCTTC.

In nucleotides, the CDR3 is TGTGCCAGCAGACTCCGGACAGGAGGTCTAAATTCACCCCTCCACTTT. Translated, it gives CASRLRTGGLNSPLHF. The chain recombines TRBV28 with TRBJ1-6; 7 bases align to TRBD1. The CDR3 has 16 residues. Germline CDR1 and CDR2: MDHEN and SYDVKM. V was clipped by 6 bases and J by 7 bases; unmatched bases: 12.

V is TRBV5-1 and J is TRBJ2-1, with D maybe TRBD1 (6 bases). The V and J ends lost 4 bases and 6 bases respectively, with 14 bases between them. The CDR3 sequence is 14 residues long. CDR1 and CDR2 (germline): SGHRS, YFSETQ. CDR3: CASSDPQGANEQFF. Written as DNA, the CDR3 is TGCGCCAGCAGCGATCCACAGGGCGCCAATGAGCAGTTCTTC.

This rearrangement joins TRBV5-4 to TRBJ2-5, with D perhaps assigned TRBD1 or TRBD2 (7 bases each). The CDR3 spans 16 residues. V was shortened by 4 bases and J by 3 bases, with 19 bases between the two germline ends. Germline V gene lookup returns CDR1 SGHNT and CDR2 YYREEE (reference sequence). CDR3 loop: CASSDPRGGGEETQYF. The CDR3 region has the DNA TGTGCCAGCAGCGATCCCCGGGGAGGGGGCGAAGAGACCCAGTACTTC.

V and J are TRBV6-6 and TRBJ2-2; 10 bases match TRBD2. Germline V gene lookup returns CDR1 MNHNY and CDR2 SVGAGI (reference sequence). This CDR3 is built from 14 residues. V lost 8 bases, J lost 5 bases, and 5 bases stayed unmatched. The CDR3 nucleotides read TGTGCCAGCCACGGGACTAGCGAGACCGGGGAGCTGTTTTTT. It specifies CASHGTSETGELFF.

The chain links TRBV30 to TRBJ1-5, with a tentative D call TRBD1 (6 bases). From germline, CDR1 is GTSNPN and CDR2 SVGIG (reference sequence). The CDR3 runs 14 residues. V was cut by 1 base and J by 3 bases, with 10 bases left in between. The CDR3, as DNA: TGTGCCTGGAGTGAGAGGGGGGTCAATCAGCCCCAGCATTTT. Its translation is CAWSERGVNQPQHF.

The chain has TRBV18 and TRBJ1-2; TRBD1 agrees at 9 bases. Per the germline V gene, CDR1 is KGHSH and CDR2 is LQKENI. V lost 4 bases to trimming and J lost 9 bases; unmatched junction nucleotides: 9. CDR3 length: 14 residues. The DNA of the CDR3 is TGTGCCAGCTCACTATCTGGACAGGGGATAAGCTACACCTTC. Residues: CASSLSGQGISYTF.

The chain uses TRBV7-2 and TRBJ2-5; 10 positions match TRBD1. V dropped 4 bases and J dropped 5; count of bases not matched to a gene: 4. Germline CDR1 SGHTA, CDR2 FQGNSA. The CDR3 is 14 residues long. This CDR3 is CASSSRDRGETQYF. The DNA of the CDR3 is TGTGCCAGCAGCTCCCGGGACAGGGGCGAGACCCAGTACTTC. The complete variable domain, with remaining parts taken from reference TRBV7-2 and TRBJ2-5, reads GAGVSQSPSNKVTEKGKDVELRCDPISGHTALYWYRQSLGQGLEFLIYFQGNSAPDKSGLPSDRFSAERTGGSVSTLTIQRTQQEDSAVYLCASSSRDRGETQYFGPGTRLLVL.

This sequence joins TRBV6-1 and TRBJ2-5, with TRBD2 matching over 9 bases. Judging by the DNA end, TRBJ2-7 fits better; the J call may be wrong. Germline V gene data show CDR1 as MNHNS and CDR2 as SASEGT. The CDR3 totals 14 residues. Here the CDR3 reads CASRVAGATYEQYF. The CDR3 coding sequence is TGTGCCAGCAGGGTAGCGGGGGCGACCTACGAGCAGTACTTC.

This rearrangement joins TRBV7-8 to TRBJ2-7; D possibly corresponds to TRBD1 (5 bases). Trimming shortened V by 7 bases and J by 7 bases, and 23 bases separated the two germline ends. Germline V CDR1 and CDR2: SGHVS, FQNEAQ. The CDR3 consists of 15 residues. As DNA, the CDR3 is TGTGCCAGCACCAGAACCCCCCAGGGCTTAGGAGAGCAGTACTTC. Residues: CASTRTPQGLGEQYF.

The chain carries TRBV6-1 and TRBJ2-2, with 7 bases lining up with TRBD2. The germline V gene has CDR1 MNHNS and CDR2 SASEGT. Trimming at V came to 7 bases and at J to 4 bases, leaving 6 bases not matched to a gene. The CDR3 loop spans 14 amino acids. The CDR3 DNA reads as TGTGCCAGCACCATATGGGGGGGCACCGGGGAGCTGTTTTTT. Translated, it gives CASTIWGGTGELFF.

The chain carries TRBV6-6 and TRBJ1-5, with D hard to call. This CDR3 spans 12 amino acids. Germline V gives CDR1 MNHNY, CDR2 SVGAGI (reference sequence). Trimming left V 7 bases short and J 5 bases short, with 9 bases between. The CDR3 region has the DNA TGTGCCAGCAAAGGAAAAGATCAGCCCCAGCATTTT. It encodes CASKGKDQPQHF.

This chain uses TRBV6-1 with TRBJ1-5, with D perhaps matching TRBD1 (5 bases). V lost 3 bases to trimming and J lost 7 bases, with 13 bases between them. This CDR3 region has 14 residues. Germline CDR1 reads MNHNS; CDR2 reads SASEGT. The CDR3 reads CASSDGGMRQPQHF. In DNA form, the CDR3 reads TGTGCCAGCAGTGACGGGGGGATGCGGCAGCCCCAGCATTTT.

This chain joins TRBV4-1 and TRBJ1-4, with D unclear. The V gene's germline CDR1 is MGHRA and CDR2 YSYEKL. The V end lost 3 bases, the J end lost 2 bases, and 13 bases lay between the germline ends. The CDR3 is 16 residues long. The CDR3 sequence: CASSQLPRVTNEKLFF. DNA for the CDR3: TGCGCCAGCAGCCAGTTGCCGCGGGTCACTAATGAAAAACTGTTTTTT.

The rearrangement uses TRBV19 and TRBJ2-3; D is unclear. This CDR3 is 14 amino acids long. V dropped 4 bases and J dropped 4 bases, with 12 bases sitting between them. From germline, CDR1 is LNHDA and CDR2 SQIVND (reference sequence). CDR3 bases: TGTGCCAGTAGTACGACCTCCTCATCAGATACGCAGTATTTT. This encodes CASSTTSSSDTQYF.

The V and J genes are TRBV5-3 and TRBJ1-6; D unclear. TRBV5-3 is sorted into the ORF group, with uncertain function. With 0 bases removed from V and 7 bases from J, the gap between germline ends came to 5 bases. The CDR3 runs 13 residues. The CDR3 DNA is TGTGCCAGAAGCTTGGTTAGGAATTCACCCCTCCACTTT. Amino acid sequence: CARSLVRNSPLHF.

The CDR3 loop reads CASSLDPSDTGELFF. As DNA, the CDR3 is TGTGCCAGCAGCTTAGATCCCAGTGACACCGGGGAGCTGTTTTTT. V gene TRBV11-3 combines with J gene TRBJ2-2; D ambiguous. Germline V gene sequence: CDR1 SGHNT, CDR2 YENEEA. Trimming left V 0 bases short and J 3 bases short, with 8 bases between. The CDR3 has 15 amino acids.

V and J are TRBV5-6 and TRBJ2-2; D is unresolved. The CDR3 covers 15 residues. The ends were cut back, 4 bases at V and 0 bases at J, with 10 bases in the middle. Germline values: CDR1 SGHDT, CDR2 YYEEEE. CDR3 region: CASSRRIANTGELFF. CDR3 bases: TGTGCCAGCAGCCGCAGGATCGCGAACACCGGGGAGCTGTTTTTT.

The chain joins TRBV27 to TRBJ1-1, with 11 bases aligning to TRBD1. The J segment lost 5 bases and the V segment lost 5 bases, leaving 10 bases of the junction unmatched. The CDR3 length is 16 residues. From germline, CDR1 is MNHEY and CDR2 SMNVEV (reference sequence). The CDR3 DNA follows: TGTGCCAGCAGTCCACAGGACAGGGGGCGGGGGACTGAAGCTTTCTTT. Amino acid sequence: CASSPQDRGRGTEAFF.

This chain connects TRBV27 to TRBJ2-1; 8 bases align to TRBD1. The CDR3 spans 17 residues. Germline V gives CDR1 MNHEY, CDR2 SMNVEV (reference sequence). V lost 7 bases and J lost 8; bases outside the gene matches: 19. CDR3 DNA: TGTGCCAGCAACGACAGGGGAAGGAGACGATCTGGGTATGAGCAGTTCTTC. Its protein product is CASNDRGRRRSGYEQFF.

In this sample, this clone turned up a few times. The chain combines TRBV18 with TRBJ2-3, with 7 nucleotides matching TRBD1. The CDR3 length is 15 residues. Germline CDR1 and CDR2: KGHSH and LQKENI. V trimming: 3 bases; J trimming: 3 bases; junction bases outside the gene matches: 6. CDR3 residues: CASSPLDRKTDTQYF. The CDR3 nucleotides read TGTGCCAGCTCACCCCTGGACAGGAAGACAGATACGCAGTATTTT.

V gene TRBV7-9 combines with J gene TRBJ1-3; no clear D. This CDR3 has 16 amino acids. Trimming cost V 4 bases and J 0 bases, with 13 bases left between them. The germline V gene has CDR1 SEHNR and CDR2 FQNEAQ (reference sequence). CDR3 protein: CASSYKRGFSGNTIYF. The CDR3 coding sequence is TGTGCCAGCAGCTATAAGAGAGGGTTCTCTGGAAACACCATATATTTT.